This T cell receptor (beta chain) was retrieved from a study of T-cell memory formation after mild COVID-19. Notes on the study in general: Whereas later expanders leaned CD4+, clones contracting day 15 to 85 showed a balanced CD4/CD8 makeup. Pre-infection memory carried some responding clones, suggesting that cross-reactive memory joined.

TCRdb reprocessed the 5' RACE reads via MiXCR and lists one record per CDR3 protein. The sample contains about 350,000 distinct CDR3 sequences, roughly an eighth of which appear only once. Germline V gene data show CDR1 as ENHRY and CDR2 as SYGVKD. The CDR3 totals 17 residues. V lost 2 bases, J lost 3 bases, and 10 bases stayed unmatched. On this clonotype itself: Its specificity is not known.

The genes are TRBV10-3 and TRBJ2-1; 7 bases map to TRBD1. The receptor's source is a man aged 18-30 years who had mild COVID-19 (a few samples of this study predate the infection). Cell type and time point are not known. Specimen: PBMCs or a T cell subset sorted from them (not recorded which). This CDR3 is CAISETIQGPGYNEQFF. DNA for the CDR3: TGTGCCATCAGTGAGACCATACAGGGGCCCGGCTACAATGAGCAGTTCTTC.